Shown below are 17 T cell receptor beta chains from a single sample sequenced in a study. TCRdb redid the calling of the 5' RACE reads with MiXCR, one entry per CDR3 protein. Counted here are 35,000 to 50,000 distinct CDR3 sequences, approximately 31% occurring once; the ten biggest clones make up less than 5%. The sample was tumor-infiltrating memory CD4+ T cells sorted from the breast tumor. Subset of the sample: memory CD4+ T cells, CD4+CD45RO+CD25-. These receptors were collected from a female donor with breast cancer.

V and J are TRBV4-2 and TRBJ2-3; TRBD2 matches 8 bases. This CDR3 region has 15 residues. Per germline, CDR1 LGHNA and CDR2 YNFKEQ. Germline trimming cut 2 bases from V and 3 bases from J; bases unmatched to any gene: 4. The CDR3 region is CASSQSGLGTDTQYF. As DNA, the CDR3 is TGTGCCAGCAGCCAATCGGGACTAGGAACAGATACGCAGTATTTT.

The rearrangement joins TRBV5-1 to TRBJ2-2; the D is unclear. Germline values: CDR1 SGHRS, CDR2 YFSETQ. This CDR3 region has 14 residues. V gave up 2 bases and J gave up 2 bases, with 7 bases separating them. The CDR3 reads CASSLGHNTGELFF. CDR3 bases: TGCGCCAGCAGCTTAGGTCACAACACCGGGGAGCTGTTTTTT.

The chain recombines TRBV4-2 with TRBJ2-3; 10 bases agree with TRBD2. J was trimmed by 3 bases and V by 4 bases; bases with no gene match: 7. Germline loops: CDR1 LGHNA, CDR2 YNFKEQ. This CDR3 region has 16 residues. The CDR3 loop reads CASSLMPSGGTDTQYF. The CDR3 DNA is TGTGCCAGCAGCCTCATGCCTAGCGGGGGAACAGATACGCAGTATTTT.

This clonotype was counted ten times or more. The J gene is TRBJ1-2, the V gene TRBV6-1; D not resolved. This CDR3 has 12 residues. Trimming took off 2 bases at V and 8 bases at J, with 9 bases between the two ends. Germline values: CDR1 MNHNS, CDR2 SASEGT. This CDR3 reads CASSEHGFGYTF. The DNA for the CDR3 is TGTGCCAGCAGTGAACACGGGTTCGGCTACACCTTC.

This chain links TRBV5-6 with TRBJ2-5; D remains unclear. The CDR3 runs to 14 residues. The V gene's germline CDR1 is SGHDT and CDR2 YYEEEE. Trimming took off 2 bases at V and 3 bases at J, with 11 bases between the two ends. The CDR3 loop is CASSFLGPEETQYF. CDR3 DNA: TGTGCCAGCAGCTTTCTTGGACCAGAAGAGACCCAGTACTTC.

Notes on this clonotype: A read error is likely, as this CDR3 ends without the conserved phenylalanine or tryptophan. The V and J genes are TRBV4-3 and TRBJ2-3; D possibly corresponds to TRBD2 (6 bases). Germline V lookup: CDR1 LGHNA, CDR2 YSLEER. With 4 bases removed from V and 3 bases from J, the gap between germline ends came to 17 bases. The CDR3 loop spans 16 amino acids. CDR3 loop: CASSPKSGRWTDTQYS. CDR3 nucleotide sequence: TGCGCCAGCAGCCCTAAATCAGGGAGGTGGACAGATACGCAGTATTCT.

Comments on this clonotype: The junction departs from germline at one end; a sequencing error may be responsible. V is TRBV7-3 and J is TRBJ1-1; D perhaps matches TRBD1 (5 bases). The CDR3 runs to 14 residues. The V gene's germline CDR1 is SGHTA and CDR2 FQGTGA. CDR3 nucleotides: TGTACCAGCAGCCCTGGGACCGCGAACACTGAAGCTTTCTTT. This gives the protein CTSSPGTANTEAFF. The full variable domain, completed using reference TRBV7-3 and TRBJ1-1, is GAGVSQTPSNKVTEKGKYVELRCDPISGHTALYWYRQSLGQGPEFLIYFQGTGAADDSGLPNDRFFAVRPEGSVSTLKIQRTERGDSAVYLCTSSPGTANTEAFFGQGTRLTVV.

This clonotype was observed a handful of times. The rearrangement joins TRBV28 to TRBJ2-1; D gene uncertain. With 6 bases removed from V and 3 bases from J, the gap between germline ends came to 6 bases. The CDR3 covers 12 residues. Germline CDR1 MDHEN, CDR2 SYDVKM. The CDR3 region is CASRWGYNEQFF. The CDR3, as DNA: TGTGCCAGCAGGTGGGGCTACAATGAGCAGTTCTTC.

CDR3 bases: TGTGCCAGCAACTTCTTGGGGAGCAATGAGCAGTTCTTC. Its protein product is CASNFLGSNEQFF. The rearrangement joins TRBV2 to TRBJ2-1, with D possibly TRBD2 on 5 matching bases. The germline V gene has CDR1 SNHLY and CDR2 FYNNEI. Trimming left V 7 bases short and J 6 bases short, with 13 bases between. This CDR3 has 13 amino acids.

The V gene is TRBV12-3 or TRBV12-4, the J gene TRBJ2-3; 10 bases are a match to TRBD2. The V and J ends lost 6 bases and 6 bases, in that order; junction bases with no gene match: 9. The CDR3 runs 15 residues. As DNA, the CDR3 is TGTGCCAGCAGCCCTCTAGCGGGAGTGGGGGATACGCAGTATTTT. Its protein product is CASSPLAGVGDTQYF.

This clonotype is judged medium-sized (0.01 to 0.1%). The V call is TRBV4-2, the J call TRBJ2-6; weak D call: TRBD1 (7 bases). Germline CDR1 LGHNA, CDR2 YNFKEQ. Between the trimmed V and J ends, which lost 6 bases and 0 bases, there was a span of 27 bases. The length of the CDR3 is 21 residues. The CDR3 nucleotides are TGTGCCAGCAGTACCAAGTGGCGCGGGGCAGGGGGAAACTCTGGGGCCAACGTCCTGACTTTC. Translating gives CASSTKWRGAGGNSGANVLTF.

The chain recombines TRBV12-3 or TRBV12-4 with TRBJ1-2; D ambiguous. The CDR3 is 12 amino acids. The V gene lost 5 bases and the J gene lost 8 bases, with 12 bases spanning the gap. The CDR3 region is CASSLRHRGYTF. Here the CDR3 DNA reads TGTGCCAGCAGTCTTCGACACCGCGGCTACACCTTC.

This chain joins TRBV18 and TRBJ2-6; D is possibly TRBD1 (6 bases). Germline loops: CDR1 KGHSH, CDR2 LQKENI. The CDR3 runs 15 residues. Trimming took off 6 bases at V and 4 bases at J, with 13 bases between the two ends. The CDR3 protein is CASSQQGSGANVLTF. CDR3 nucleotides: TGTGCCAGCTCCCAACAGGGTTCAGGGGCCAACGTCCTGACTTTC.

The chain combines TRBV7-6 with TRBJ2-5; 7 positions match TRBD1. This CDR3 region has 15 residues. With 5 bases clipped from V and 0 bases from J, the junction kept 6 bases outside the gene matches. CDR1 is SGHVS, CDR2 FNYEAQ, per germline. CDR3 amino acids: CASSPRTGYQETQYF. DNA for the CDR3: TGTGCCAGCAGCCCCCGGACAGGTTACCAAGAGACCCAGTACTTC. The variable domain in full, completed from reference TRBV7-6 and TRBJ2-5, reads GAGVSQSPRYKVTKRGQDVALRCDPISGHVSLYWYRQALGQGPEFLTYFNYEAQQDKSGLPNDRFSAERPEGSISTLTIQRTEQRDSAMYRCASSPRTGYQETQYFGPGTRLLVL.

The chain joins TRBV20-1 to TRBJ2-1; 14 bases agree with TRBD2. The J segment lost 8 bases and the V segment lost 2 bases, leaving 2 bases of the junction unmatched. The germline V gene encodes CDR1 DFQATT and CDR2 SNEGSKA (reference sequence). CDR3 length: 14 residues. The CDR3 protein is CSARLTSGRDEQFF. Written as DNA, the CDR3 is TGCAGTGCTAGATTGACTAGCGGGAGGGATGAGCAGTTCTTC.

The V gene is TRBV6-4, the J gene TRBJ2-1; 11 bases are a match to TRBD2. Germline V gene data show CDR1 as MRHNA and CDR2 as SNTAGT. The CDR3 is 14 residues long. V shed 6 bases and J 7 bases; nucleotides not matched to a gene: 5. The CDR3 protein is CASSPSGGLNEQFF. CDR3 in DNA: TGTGCCAGCAGCCCTAGCGGGGGGCTTAATGAGCAGTTCTTC.

The V and J genes are TRBV4-3 and TRBJ2-7; D is unresolved. In germline, CDR1 is LGHNA, CDR2 YSLEER. CDR3 size: 14 residues. Trimming pared 0 bases from V and 6 bases from J, leaving 12 bases between. The CDR3 DNA follows: TGCGCCAGCAGCCAAGATTACGAACGATCCGAGCAGTACTTC. Its translation is CASSQDYERSEQYF.